The T cell receptor beta chain described here comes from a study of blood T cell repertoires in COVID-19. Turning to the study itself: T cells, B-cell-depleted T cells, or PBMCs provided the cDNA or gDNA that served as material.

Original processing notes: Amplified reference gene primers provided the basis for estimating nucleated cell counts. The table came from immunoSEQ multiplex PCR; TCRdb's copy has only in-frame clones and leaves some out. Clone size and V and J calls were adopted from that table, with D and trimming inferred from the DNA. Here the sample spans about 94,000 clones, 75% to 90% being singletons. V was pared by 4 bases and J by 1 base, with 18 bases between. The germline V gene encodes CDR1 SGHKS and CDR2 YYEKEE (reference sequence). This CDR3 is built from 16 residues. This sequence joins TRBV5-5 and TRBJ2-7, with D possibly being TRBD1 (5 bases). This receptor was identified in a human donor in a cohort sampled during active COVID-19. Sequenced material: peripheral blood. In nucleotides, the CDR3 is TGTGCCAGCAGCCCCAGGGTACCAGGGCGATCCTACGAGCAGTACTTC. It translates to CASSPRVPGRSYEQYF.